This T cell receptor beta chain was found in a study of T cells in Graves' hyperthyroidism and ophthalmopathy. Study-wide results and caveats: Peripheral blood also featured most of the thyroid clonotypes expanded above 0.001. The model forecast ophthalmopathy, anticipating it by a median roughly 6.3 months before onset.

The ends were cut back, 4 bases at V and 9 bases at J, with 18 bases in the middle. This CDR3 spans 14 amino acids. Germline CDR1 reads SGHTA; CDR2 reads FQGNSA. TCR beta CDR3 regions were amplified from RNA. With the HTBI primer set, the TCR CDR3 went through a first round of RT-PCR. In TCRdb, the multiplex PCR reads were re-called with MiXCR into one record per CDR3 protein. This table holds some 600,000 distinct CDR3 sequences, 11% to 15% found once. Newly diagnosed patients aged 18 to 65 had hyperthyroidism of under 2 months' duration. Blood sampling occurred at first hyperthyroidism diagnosis, ahead of any ophthalmopathy symptoms. In its sample, this clonotype was seen many times. Its specificity is unknown.

This TCR was recovered from a woman in her twenties or thirties with Graves' hyperthyroidism that later progressed to Graves' ophthalmopathy. What was sequenced was blood. V usage is TRBV7-2 and J usage is TRBJ1-1, with D possibly TRBD1 on 5 matching bases. Here the CDR3 reads CASSSSGRVGQAFF. CDR3 nucleotides: TGTGCCAGCAGCTCCTCCGGCCGTGTGGGGCAAGCTTTCTTT.